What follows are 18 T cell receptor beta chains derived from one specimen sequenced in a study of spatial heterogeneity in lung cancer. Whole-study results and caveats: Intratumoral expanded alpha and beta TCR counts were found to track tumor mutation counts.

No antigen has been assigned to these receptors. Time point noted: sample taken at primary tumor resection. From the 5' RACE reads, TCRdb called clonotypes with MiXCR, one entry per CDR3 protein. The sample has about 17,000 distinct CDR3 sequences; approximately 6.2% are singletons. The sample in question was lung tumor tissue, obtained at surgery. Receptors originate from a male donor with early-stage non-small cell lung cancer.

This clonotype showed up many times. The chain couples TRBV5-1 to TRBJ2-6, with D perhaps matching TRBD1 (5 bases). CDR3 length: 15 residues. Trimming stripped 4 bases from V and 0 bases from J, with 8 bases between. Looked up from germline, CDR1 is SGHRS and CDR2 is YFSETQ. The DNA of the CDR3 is TGCGCCAGCAGCACGCAGGGCTCTGGGGCCAACGTCCTGACTTTC. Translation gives CASSTQGSGANVLTF.

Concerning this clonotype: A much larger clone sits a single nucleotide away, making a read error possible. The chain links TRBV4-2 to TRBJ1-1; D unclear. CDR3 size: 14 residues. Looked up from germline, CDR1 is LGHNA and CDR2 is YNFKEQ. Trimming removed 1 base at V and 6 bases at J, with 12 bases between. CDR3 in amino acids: CASSQVSEWPEAFF. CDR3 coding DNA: TGTGCCAGCAGCCAAGTTAGCGAGTGGCCTGAAGCTTTCTTT.

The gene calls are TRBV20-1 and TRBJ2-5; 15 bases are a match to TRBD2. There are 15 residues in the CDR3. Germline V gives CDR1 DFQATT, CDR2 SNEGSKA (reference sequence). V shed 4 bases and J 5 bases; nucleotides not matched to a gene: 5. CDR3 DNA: TGCAGTGCTACCGGGACTAGCGGGGGGCTGGAGACCCAGTACTTC. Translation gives CSATGTSGGLETQYF.

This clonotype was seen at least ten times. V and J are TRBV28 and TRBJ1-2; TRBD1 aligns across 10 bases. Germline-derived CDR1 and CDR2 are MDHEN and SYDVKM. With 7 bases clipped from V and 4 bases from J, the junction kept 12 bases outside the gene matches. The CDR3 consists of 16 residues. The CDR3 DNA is TGTGCCAGCATTGAGACCGGGACAGGGGATATCTATGGCTACACCTTC. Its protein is CASIETGTGDIYGYTF.

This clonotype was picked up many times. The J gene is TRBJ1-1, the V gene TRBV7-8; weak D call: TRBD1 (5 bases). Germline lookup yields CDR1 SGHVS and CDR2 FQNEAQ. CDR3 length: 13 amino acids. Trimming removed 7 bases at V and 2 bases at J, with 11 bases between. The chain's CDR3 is CASTNRGNTEAFF. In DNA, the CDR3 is TGTGCCAGCACCAATAGGGGTAACACTGAAGCTTTCTTT.

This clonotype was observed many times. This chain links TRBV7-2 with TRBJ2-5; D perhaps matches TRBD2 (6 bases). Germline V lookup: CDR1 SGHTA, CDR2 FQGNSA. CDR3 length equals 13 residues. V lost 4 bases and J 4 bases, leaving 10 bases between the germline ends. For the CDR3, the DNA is TGTGCCAGCAGCTACCAAGCGGGAGAGACCCAGTACTTC. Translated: CASSYQAGETQYF.

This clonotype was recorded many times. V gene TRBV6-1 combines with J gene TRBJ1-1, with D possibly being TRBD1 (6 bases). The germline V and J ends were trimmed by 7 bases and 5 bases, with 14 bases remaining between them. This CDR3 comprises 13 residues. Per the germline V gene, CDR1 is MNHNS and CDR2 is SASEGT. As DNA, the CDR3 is TGTGCCAGCACCCGTACAGGGATGACTGAAGCTTTCTTT. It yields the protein CASTRTGMTEAFF.

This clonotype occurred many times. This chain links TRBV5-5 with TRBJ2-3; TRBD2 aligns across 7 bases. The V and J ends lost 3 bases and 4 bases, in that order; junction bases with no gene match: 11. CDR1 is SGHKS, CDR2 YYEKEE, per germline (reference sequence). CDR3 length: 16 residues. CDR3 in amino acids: CASSSSRESGADTQYF. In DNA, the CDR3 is TGTGCCAGCAGCTCCTCGCGGGAGAGTGGGGCAGATACGCAGTATTTT. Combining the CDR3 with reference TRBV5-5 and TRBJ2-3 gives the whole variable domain DAGVTQSPTHLIKTRGQQVTLRCSPISGHKSVSWYQQVLGQGPQFIFQYYEKEERGRGNFPDRFSARQFPNYSSELNVNALLLGDSALYLCASSSSRESGADTQYFGPGTRLTVL.

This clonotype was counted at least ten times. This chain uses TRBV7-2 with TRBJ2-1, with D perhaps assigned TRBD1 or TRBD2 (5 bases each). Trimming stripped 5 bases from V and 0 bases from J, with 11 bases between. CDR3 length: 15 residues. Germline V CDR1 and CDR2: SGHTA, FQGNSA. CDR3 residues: CASSPRDASYNEQFF. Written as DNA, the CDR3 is TGTGCCAGCAGCCCCCGGGACGCCTCCTACAATGAGCAGTTCTTC.

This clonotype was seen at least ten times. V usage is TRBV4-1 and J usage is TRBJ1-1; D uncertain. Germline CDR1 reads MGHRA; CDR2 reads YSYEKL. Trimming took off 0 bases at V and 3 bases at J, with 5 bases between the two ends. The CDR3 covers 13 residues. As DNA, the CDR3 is TGCGCCAGCAGCCAAGAGCATTACACTGAAGCTTTCTTT. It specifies CASSQEHYTEAFF.

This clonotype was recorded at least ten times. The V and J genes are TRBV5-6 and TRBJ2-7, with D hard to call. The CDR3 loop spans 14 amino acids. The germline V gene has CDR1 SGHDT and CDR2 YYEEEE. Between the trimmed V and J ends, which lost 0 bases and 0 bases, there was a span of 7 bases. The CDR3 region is CASSLVSVSYEQYF. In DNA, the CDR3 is TGTGCCAGCAGCTTGGTGTCGGTCTCCTACGAGCAGTACTTC.

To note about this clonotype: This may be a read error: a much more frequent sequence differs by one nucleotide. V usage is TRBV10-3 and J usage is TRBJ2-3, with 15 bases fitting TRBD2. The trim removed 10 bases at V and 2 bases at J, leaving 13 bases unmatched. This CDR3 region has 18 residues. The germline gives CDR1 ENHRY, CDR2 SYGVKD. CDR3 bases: TGTGCCACCGGGACTAGCGGGGGGCCGTCCCAACTCACAGATACGCAGTATTTT. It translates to CATGTSGGPSQLTDTQYF.

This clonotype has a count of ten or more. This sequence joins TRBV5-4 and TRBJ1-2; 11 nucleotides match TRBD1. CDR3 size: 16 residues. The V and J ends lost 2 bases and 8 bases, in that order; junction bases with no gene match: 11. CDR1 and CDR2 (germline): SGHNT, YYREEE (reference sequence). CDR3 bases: TGTGCCAGCAGCTTCCCACTCGGACAGGGGGCGTCGGGCTACACCTTC. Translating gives CASSFPLGQGASGYTF.

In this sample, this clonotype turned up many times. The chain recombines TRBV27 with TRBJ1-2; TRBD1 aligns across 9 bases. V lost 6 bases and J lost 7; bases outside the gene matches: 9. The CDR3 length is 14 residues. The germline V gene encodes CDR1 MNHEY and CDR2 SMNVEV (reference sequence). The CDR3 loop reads CASRMTGGKGGYTF. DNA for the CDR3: TGTGCCAGCAGAATGACAGGGGGGAAGGGTGGCTACACCTTC.

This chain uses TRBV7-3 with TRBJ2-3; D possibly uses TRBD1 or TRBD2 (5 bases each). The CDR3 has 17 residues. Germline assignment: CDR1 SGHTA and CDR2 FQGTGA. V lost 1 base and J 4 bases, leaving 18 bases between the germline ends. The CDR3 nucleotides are TGTGCCAGCAGCTTAAATCCCGGTGGGGGTTCAGCAGATACGCAGTATTTT. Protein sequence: CASSLNPGGGSADTQYF.

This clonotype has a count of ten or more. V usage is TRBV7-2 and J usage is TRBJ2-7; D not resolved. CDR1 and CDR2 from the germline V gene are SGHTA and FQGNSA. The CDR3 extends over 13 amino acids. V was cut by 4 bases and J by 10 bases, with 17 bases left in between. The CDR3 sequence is CASSSFVVALQYF. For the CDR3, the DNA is TGTGCCAGCAGCTCCTTCGTCGTCGCCCTACAGTACTTC.

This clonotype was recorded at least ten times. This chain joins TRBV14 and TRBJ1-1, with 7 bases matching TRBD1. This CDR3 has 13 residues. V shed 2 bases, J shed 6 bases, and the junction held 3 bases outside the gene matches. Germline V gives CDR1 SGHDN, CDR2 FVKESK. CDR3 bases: TGTGCCAGCAGCCAACTCGGGACAGCTGAAGCTTTCTTT. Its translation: CASSQLGTAEAFF.

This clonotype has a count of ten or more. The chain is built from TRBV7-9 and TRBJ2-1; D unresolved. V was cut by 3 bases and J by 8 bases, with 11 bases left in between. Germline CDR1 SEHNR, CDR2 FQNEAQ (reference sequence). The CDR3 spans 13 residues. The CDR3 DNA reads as TGTGCCAGCAGCTTGGACGGTAAGGATGAGCAGTTCTTC. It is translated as CASSLDGKDEQFF.